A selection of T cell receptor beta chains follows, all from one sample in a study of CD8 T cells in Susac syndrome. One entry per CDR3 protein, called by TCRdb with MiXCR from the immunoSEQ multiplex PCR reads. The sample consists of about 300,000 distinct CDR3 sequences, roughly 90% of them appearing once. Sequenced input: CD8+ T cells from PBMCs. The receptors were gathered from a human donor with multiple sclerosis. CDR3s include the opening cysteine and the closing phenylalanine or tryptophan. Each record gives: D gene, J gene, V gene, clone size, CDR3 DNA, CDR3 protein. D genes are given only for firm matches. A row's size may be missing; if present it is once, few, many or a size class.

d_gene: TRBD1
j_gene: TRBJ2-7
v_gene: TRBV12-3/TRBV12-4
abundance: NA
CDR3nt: TGTGCCAGCAGCTCGGACAGGGACGAGCAGTACTTC
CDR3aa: CASSSDRDEQYF

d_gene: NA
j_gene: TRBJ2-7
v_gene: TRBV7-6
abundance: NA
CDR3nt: TGTGCCAGCAGCTTAGGATGGTTAAACGAGCAGTACTTC
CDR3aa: CASSLGWLNEQYF

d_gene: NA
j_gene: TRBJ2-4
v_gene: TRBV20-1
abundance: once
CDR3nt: TGCAGTGCTAGAGGATGGGGTGGCCTCAGAGAAGCCAAAAACATTCAGTACTTC
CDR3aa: CSARGWGGLREAKNIQYF

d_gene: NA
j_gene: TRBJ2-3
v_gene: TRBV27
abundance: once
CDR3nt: TGTGCCAGCAGTTTTGGGATTGGCACAGATACGCAGTATTTT
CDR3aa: CASSFGIGTDTQYF

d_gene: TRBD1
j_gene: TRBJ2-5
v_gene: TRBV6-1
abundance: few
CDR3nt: TGTGCCAGCAGGGGGACAGGGGAATCGGAGACCCAGTACTTC
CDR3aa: CASRGTGESETQYF

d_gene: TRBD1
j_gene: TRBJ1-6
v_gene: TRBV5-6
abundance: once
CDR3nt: TGTGCCAGCAACATTTGGGGGGGAGACAGGGAGCTCCACTTT
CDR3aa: CASNIWGGDRELHF

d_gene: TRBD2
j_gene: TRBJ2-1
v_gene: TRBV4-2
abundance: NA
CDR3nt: TGTGCCAGCAGCCAAGACTCCGGGACTAGCAATGAGCAGTTCTTC
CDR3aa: CASSQDSGTSNEQFF

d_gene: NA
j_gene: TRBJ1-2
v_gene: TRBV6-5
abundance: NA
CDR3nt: TGTGCCAGCTCCCAGATAGGGCTGGGCTACACCTTC
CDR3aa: CASSQIGLGYTF

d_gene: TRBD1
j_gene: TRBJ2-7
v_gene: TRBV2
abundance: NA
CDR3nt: TGTGCCAGCAGTGAAGCGGGTCGCCAGGGGGCCTACGAGCAGTACTTC
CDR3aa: CASSEAGRQGAYEQYF

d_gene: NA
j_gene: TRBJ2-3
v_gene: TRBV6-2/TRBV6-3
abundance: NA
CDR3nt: TGTGCCAGCACCACCAGGGATACGCAGTATTTT
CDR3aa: CASTTRDTQYF

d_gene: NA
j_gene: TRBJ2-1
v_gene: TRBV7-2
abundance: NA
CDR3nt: TGTGCCAGCAGCTTAGCGCAACCCCCCACCTACAATGAGCAGTTCTTC
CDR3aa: CASSLAQPPTYNEQFF

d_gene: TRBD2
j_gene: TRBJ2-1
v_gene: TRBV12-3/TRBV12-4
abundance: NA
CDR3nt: TGTGCCAGCGGGACTAGCGGGCTACAATCAGAGCAGTTCTTC
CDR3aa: CASGTSGLQSEQFF

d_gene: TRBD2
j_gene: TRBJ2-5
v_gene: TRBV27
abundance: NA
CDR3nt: TGTGCCAGCAGTCGTAGCGGGGGGGCAGAGACCCAGTACTTC
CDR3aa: CASSRSGGAETQYF

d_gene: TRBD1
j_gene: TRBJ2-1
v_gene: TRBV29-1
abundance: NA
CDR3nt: TGCAGCGTTGAAGGGACAGGGGGATTCTCCTACAATGAGCAGTTCTTC
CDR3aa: CSVEGTGGFSYNEQFF

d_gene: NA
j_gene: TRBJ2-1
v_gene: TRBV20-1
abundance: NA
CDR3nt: TGCAGTGCTAGGTTCGGGGGCCCGTACAATGAGCAGTTCTTC
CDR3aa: CSARFGGPYNEQFF

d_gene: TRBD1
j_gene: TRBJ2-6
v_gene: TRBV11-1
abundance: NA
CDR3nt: TGTGCCAGCAGCCATCCCGACCCGGGACAGGGGGCGATGTCCGACTCTGGGGCCAACGTCCTGACTTTC
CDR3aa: CASSHPDPGQGAMSDSGANVLTF

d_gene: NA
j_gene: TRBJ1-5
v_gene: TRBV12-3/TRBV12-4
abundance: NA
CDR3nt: TGTGCCAGCAGTTTTTGGGGGGAAAATCAGCCCCAGCATTTT
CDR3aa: CASSFWGENQPQHF

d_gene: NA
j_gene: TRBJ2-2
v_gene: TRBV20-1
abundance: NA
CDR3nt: TGCAGTGCTAGATCCTCCACGACCGGGGAGCTGTTTTTT
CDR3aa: CSARSSTTGELFF

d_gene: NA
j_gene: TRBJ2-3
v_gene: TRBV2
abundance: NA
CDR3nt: TGTGCCAGCAGTCGAAGCGGAGGGGGAGGGTCAGATACGCAGTATTTT
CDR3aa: CASSRSGGGGSDTQYF

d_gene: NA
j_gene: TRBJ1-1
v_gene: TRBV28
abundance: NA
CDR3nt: TGTGCCAGCAGTTCTCTTCGGGGGGCAACTGAAGCTTTCTTT
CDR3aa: CASSSLRGATEAFF

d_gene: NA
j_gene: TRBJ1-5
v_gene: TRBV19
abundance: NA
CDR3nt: TGTGCCAGTAGCCCGGGACACGAAGTATATAGCAATCAGCCCCAGCATTTT
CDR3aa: CASSPGHEVYSNQPQHF

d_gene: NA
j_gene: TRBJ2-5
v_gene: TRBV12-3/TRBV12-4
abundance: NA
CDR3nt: TGTGCCAGCAGTTTGGCTACGAAAGAGACCCAGTACTTC
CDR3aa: CASSLATKETQYF

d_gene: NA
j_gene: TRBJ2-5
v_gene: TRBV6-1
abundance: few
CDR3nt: TGTGCCAGCATTCCAGGGGGGGAGGGCCTCATGGAGACCCAGTACTTC
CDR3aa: CASIPGGEGLMETQYF

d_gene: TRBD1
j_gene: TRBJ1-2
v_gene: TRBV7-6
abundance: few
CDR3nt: TGTGCCAGCAGCTCAGGGACAGGGTGGGCTGGTGGCTACACCTTC
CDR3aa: CASSSGTGWAGGYTF

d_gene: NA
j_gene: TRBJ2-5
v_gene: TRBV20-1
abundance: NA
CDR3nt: TGCAGTGCTAGTGGCACCCTGAGGGTGGAAGAGACCCAGTACTTC
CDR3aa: CSASGTLRVEETQYF

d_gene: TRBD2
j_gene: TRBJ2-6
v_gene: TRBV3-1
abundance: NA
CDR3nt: TGTGCCAGCAGCCCCCCGGGGGGGAGCTCTGGGGCCAACGTCCTGACTTTC
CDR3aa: CASSPPGGSSGANVLTF

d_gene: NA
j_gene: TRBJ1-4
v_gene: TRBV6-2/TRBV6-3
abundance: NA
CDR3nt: TGTGCCAGCAGTTACTCGATGGGGGGGCCGCGGGAAAAACTGTTTTTT
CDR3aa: CASSYSMGGPREKLFF

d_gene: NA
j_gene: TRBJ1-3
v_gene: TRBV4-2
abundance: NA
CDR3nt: TGTGCCAGCAGCCAAGATGATGGGGTAACGATCTCTGGAAACACCATATATTTT
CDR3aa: CASSQDDGVTISGNTIYF

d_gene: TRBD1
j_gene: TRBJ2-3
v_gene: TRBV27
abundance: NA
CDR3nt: TGTGCCAGCAGCAAGGGACAGGTTGCAACAGATACGCAGTATTTT
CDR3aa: CASSKGQVATDTQYF